One sample yielded the 17 T cell receptor beta chains listed below, sequenced in a study of T cell responses to AZD1222 COVID-19 vaccine. Data came from immunoSEQ multiplex PCR; TCRdb stores just in-frame clones and leaves some out. The sample yields 130,000 or so clones, roughly 93% seen once. Sequenced here: peripheral blood, sampled on day 0 of AZD1222 vaccination. Receptors were obtained from an adult in good health.

In its sample, this clone was seen once. The V call is TRBV27, the J call TRBJ2-3; TRBD1 aligns across 7 bases. With V trimmed by 5 bases and J by 2 bases, 13 bases remained unmatched. The V gene's germline CDR1 is MNHEY and CDR2 SMNVEV (reference sequence). The CDR3 is 17 residues long. The CDR3: CASSLSPPGQYTDTQYF. The DNA for the CDR3 is TGTGCCAGCAGTCTCTCCCCTCCGGGACAGTACACAGATACGCAGTATTTT.

The CDR3 here is CASSLDDRGIGYTF. The CDR3 region has the DNA TGTGCCAGCAGCTTAGATGACAGGGGTATTGGCTACACCTTC. The chain couples TRBV7-9 to TRBJ1-2, with 8 bases that match TRBD1. From germline, CDR1 is SEHNR and CDR2 FQNEAQ (reference sequence). CDR3 size: 14 residues. V was pared by 1 base and J by 7 bases, with 5 bases of the junction left unmatched.

This chain joins TRBV5-6 and TRBJ2-5; 10 bases line up with TRBD1. The germline V gene has CDR1 SGHDT and CDR2 YYEEEE. The CDR3 sequence is 15 residues long. J lost 1 base, V lost 5 bases, and 5 bases had no gene match. The CDR3 sequence: CASSSRDRGQETQYF. DNA of the CDR3: TGTGCCAGCAGTTCCCGGGACAGGGGCCAAGAGACCCAGTACTTC.

This sequence joins TRBV19 and TRBJ2-5; 7 bases are shared with TRBD1. CDR3 length equals 13 residues. Germline CDR1 is LNHDA and CDR2 is SQIVND (reference sequence). V gave up 4 bases and J gave up 2 bases; unmatched junction bases: 1. The CDR3 sequence: CASSRDRQETQYF. CDR3 bases: TGTGCCAGTAGTAGGGACAGACAAGAGACCCAGTACTTC.

This chain uses TRBV12-5 with TRBJ2-2; D is undetermined. The CDR3 contains 14 residues. Germline CDR1 is LGHNT and CDR2 is FRNRAP. V gave up 5 bases and J gave up 6 bases, with 13 bases separating them. CDR3: CASGRDRAPGELFF. CDR3 bases: TGTGCTAGTGGTCGTGACCGGGCCCCCGGGGAGCTGTTTTTT.

V is TRBV3-1 (or the pseudogene TRBV3-2) and J is TRBJ2-3; weak D call: TRBD2 (5 bases). V was clipped by 4 bases and J by 5 bases, with 13 bases between them. The CDR3 has 14 amino acids. Germline V lookup: CDR1 LGHDT, CDR2 YNNKEL (reference sequence). CDR3 region: CASSLRGLGDTQYF. The DNA of the CDR3 is TGTGCCAGCAGCCTACGAGGACTGGGAGATACGCAGTATTTT.

This clone was observed a single time. The chain joins TRBV29-1 to TRBJ1-4, with 12 bases matching TRBD1. The ends lost 6 bases at V and 4 bases at J; junction bases unmatched: 9. The CDR3 loop spans 16 amino acids. Germline values: CDR1 SQVTM, CDR2 ANQGSEA. The CDR3 loop is CSVTGTGGHDNEKLFF. Here the CDR3 DNA reads TGCAGCGTGACGGGGACAGGGGGCCATGATAATGAAAAACTGTTTTTT.

The chain carries TRBV25-1 and TRBJ1-5; D is perhaps TRBD1 (6 bases). V gave up 3 bases and J gave up 3 bases, with 9 bases separating them. The germline gives CDR1 MGHDK, CDR2 SYGVNS. This CDR3 comprises 14 residues. DNA for the CDR3: TGTGCCAGCAGTGATTACAGGGACAATCAGCCCCAGCATTTT. Translating it yields CASSDYRDNQPQHF.

The chain carries TRBV5-6 and TRBJ2-7, with TRBD1 matching over 8 bases. Germline CDR1 and CDR2: SGHDT and YYEEEE. This CDR3 is built from 14 residues. Unmatched junction bases numbered 9, after V lost 4 bases and J lost 6 bases. The CDR3 region is CASSPGTGGFEQYF. CDR3 in DNA: TGTGCCAGCAGCCCCGGGACAGGAGGATTCGAGCAGTACTTC.

CDR3 DNA sequence: TGTGCCAGCAGGCAGCGGGACAGGGATGGCTACACCTTC. This codes for CASRQRDRDGYTF. The chain is built from TRBV12-3 or TRBV12-4 and TRBJ1-2; 9 bases are a match to TRBD1. Germline trimming cut 6 bases from V and 6 bases from J; bases unmatched to any gene: 5. CDR3 length: 13 residues.

This clone was picked up one time. Other DNA sequences in the sample encode the same CDR3. The chain employs TRBV5-1 and TRBJ1-1; 7 bases are a match to TRBD1. The CDR3 is 13 residues long. The germline V gene encodes CDR1 SGHRS and CDR2 YFSETQ. Trimming took 4 bases from V and 3 from J; bases not matched to a gene: 3. The CDR3 coding sequence is TGCGCCAGCAGCATCCAGGGGGACACTGAAGCTTTCTTT. Protein product: CASSIQGDTEAFF.

The rearrangement uses TRBV12-3 or TRBV12-4 and TRBJ1-1, with D uncertain. The germline V and J ends were trimmed by 6 bases and 2 bases, with 4 bases remaining between them. This CDR3 comprises 11 residues. In DNA, the CDR3 is TGTGCCAGCAGGATAAACACTGAAGCTTTCTTT. Translated, it gives CASRINTEAFF.

The genes are TRBV9 and TRBJ2-7; maybe TRBD1 (5 bases). V was cut by 2 bases and J by 3 bases, with 12 bases left in between. This CDR3 spans 14 amino acids. Germline CDR1 and CDR2: SGDLS and YYNGEE. The CDR3 nucleotides read TGTGCCAGCAGCGTCGGACATCGCAGCTACGAGCAGTACTTC. Residues: CASSVGHRSYEQYF.

The chain combines TRBV6-1 with TRBJ2-7; no clear D. The CDR3 sequence is 15 residues long. Germline V gene sequence: CDR1 MNHNS, CDR2 SASEGT. V dropped 2 bases and J dropped 3 bases, with 14 bases sitting between them. The CDR3 is CASSENLENHYEQYF. In DNA form, the CDR3 reads TGTGCCAGCAGTGAAAATCTGGAAAACCACTACGAGCAGTACTTC.

This chain joins TRBV16 and TRBJ1-5; D is ambiguous. This CDR3 comprises 14 residues. CDR1 and CDR2 from the germline V gene are KGHSY and FQNENV. Deletions cut 0 bases from V and 2 bases from J, with 5 bases between. The CDR3 region is CASSQSGGNQPQHF. In DNA, the CDR3 is TGTGCCAGCAGCCAATCCGGGGGCAATCAGCCCCAGCATTTT.

The count of this clone is one. The chain uses TRBV20-1 and TRBJ1-6; no definite D call. Germline V gene lookup returns CDR1 DFQATT and CDR2 SNEGSKA (reference sequence). Between the trimmed V and J ends, which lost 3 bases and 0 bases, there was a span of 15 bases. The CDR3 length is 17 residues. This chain's CDR3 is CSASVPRQSSYNSPLHF. The CDR3 nucleotides read TGCAGTGCTAGTGTCCCCAGACAAAGCTCCTATAATTCACCCCTCCACTTT.

V gene TRBV19 combines with J gene TRBJ2-2; possibly TRBD1 for D (5 bases). The CDR3 runs 15 residues. Trimming took 3 bases from V and 5 from J, leaving 13 bases between them. CDR1 and CDR2 from the germline V gene are LNHDA and SQIVND (reference sequence). The CDR3 coding sequence is TGTGCCAGTAGTATCCCCAGGGATGGGACCGGGGAGCTGTTTTTT. Residues: CASSIPRDGTGELFF.